Presented here are 28 T cell receptor beta chains from one specimen sequenced in a study of response to subunit inactivated influenza vaccine (dated by TCRdb to 2016 to 2018). Library creation used RT-PCR. Sequencing relied on an Illumina HiSeq 2500. TCRdb ran its own pipeline on the public reads, namely fastp trimming at Q25 and MiXCR clone calling, and kept in-frame beta chains. Identical CDR3 protein sequences are pooled into one entry, listed with their most common genes and DNA. The sample table holds some 190,000 distinct CDR3 sequences, of which 13% to 15% were seen once. The biggest ten clones account for 26% of the sample. The starting material was CD8+ T cells sorted from PBMCs, obtained roughly 5 days after vaccination. The receptor set was obtained from a man aged 50 to 60 who received an inactivated influenza vaccine. Donor details come from another sample of the same person, matched by shared clones.

This clonotype was found a few times. The rearrangement links TRBV3-1 to TRBJ2-5, with D tentatively TRBD1 or TRBD2 (5 bases each). Germline V CDR1 and CDR2: LGHDT, YNNKEL (reference sequence). The V gene lost 4 bases and the J gene lost 0 bases, with 18 bases spanning the gap. The CDR3 runs to 17 residues. CDR3 nucleotides: TGTGCCAGCAGCCTAGAGGGGCCAGCGAGCAACCAAGAGACCCAGTACTTC. This encodes CASSLEGPASNQETQYF.

Only a few counts were recorded for this clonotype. The chain couples TRBV28 to TRBJ2-7, with TRBD1 identical over 7 bases. J was trimmed by 4 bases and V by 0 bases; bases with no gene match: 12. The CDR3 contains 17 residues. The germline gives CDR1 MDHEN, CDR2 SYDVKM. As DNA, the CDR3 is TGTGCCAGCAGTTTATGGTCTGAAGGGGGCGGTTTTTACGAGCAGTACTTC. Amino acid sequence: CASSLWSEGGGFYEQYF.

This clonotype was counted a few times. V is TRBV16 and J is TRBJ1-2; D remains ambiguous. CDR3 size: 15 residues. The germline CDR1 and CDR2 sequences are KGHSY and FQNENV. Deletions cut 2 bases from V and 0 bases from J, with 10 bases between. In nucleotides, the CDR3 is TGTGCCAGCAGCCAAGTACTGGAGACTAACTATGGCTACACCTTC. Protein product: CASSQVLETNYGYTF.

This clonotype was recorded a few times. This chain joins TRBV7-9 and TRBJ2-7; 7 bases fit TRBD2. Germline CDR1 and CDR2: SEHNR and FQNEAQ (reference sequence). J lost 2 bases, V lost 5 bases, and 6 bases had no gene match. The CDR3 is 14 amino acids. The CDR3 loop reads CASSPPSGPYEQYF. CDR3 sequence (DNA): TGTGCCAGCAGCCCTCCTAGCGGCCCCTACGAGCAGTACTTC.

This clonotype was seen only a few times. V usage is TRBV10-3 and J usage is TRBJ2-6; TRBD1 or TRBD2 may be the D gene (5 bases each). Germline CDR1 reads ENHRY; CDR2 reads SYGVKD. V was trimmed by 10 bases and J by 2 bases, leaving 15 bases between them. The CDR3 is 15 residues long. The DNA for the CDR3 is TGTGCCACCCAAAGTGGGGGTCCTGGGGCCAACGTCCTGACTTTC. Amino acids: CATQSGGPGANVLTF.

This clonotype was picked up a small number of times. The chain combines TRBV28 with TRBJ2-7; 7 nucleotides line up with TRBD1. This CDR3 comprises 14 residues. Germline V gene lookup returns CDR1 MDHEN and CDR2 SYDVKM. V was clipped by 5 bases and J by 4 bases; unmatched bases: 8. Here the CDR3 DNA reads TGTGCCAGCAGTAGGACAGGAAGCTTGTACGAGCAGTACTTC. Translation: CASSRTGSLYEQYF.

J is TRBJ2-1 and V is TRBV7-9; D remains ambiguous. V was clipped by 5 bases and J by 4 bases, with 12 bases between them. The CDR3 extends over 14 amino acids. Germline-derived CDR1 and CDR2 are SEHNR and FQNEAQ (reference sequence). CDR3 DNA: TGTGCCAGCAGCCTAAAGACACAGTACAATGAGCAGTTCTTC. Amino acid sequence: CASSLKTQYNEQFF.

This clonotype was seen once. This chain connects TRBV11-2 to TRBJ2-3; D is perhaps TRBD2 (7 bases). The CDR3 contains 14 residues. Per germline, CDR1 SGHAT and CDR2 FQNNGV. The V and J ends lost 2 bases and 11 bases respectively, with 17 bases between them. The CDR3 DNA reads as TGTGCCAGCAGCTTATACGGGGGGCCTATGGAGCAGTATTTT. Its protein product is CASSLYGGPMEQYF.

In its sample, this clonotype was seen a few times. The CDR3 loop is CASSYSPGNYEQYF. DNA for the CDR3: TGTGCCAGCAGTTACTCCCCAGGGAACTACGAGCAGTACTTC. The rearrangement joins TRBV6-2 or TRBV6-3 to TRBJ2-7, with D perhaps TRBD1 (5 bases). Per germline, CDR1 MNHEY and CDR2 SVGEGT. Trimming took off 0 bases at V and 3 bases at J, with 9 bases between the two ends. CDR3 length equals 14 residues.

For this clonotype: The junction does not match germline at one end; this may be a read error. The rearrangement joins TRBV28 to TRBJ2-7, with D perhaps TRBD2 (6 bases). Germline assignment: CDR1 MDHEN and CDR2 SYDVKM. There are 14 residues in the CDR3. The CDR3 loop reads CGSSLAGSSYEQYF. The CDR3 nucleotides are TGTGGCAGCAGTTTGGCGGGGAGCTCCTACGAGCAGTACTTC.

Ten or more counts support this clonotype. The chain employs TRBV11-1 and TRBJ2-7; D is possibly TRBD2 (6 bases). CDR3 length: 15 residues. Germline lookup yields CDR1 SGHAT and CDR2 FQDESV (reference sequence). V lost 5 bases and J lost 2, with 16 bases in between. The CDR3 DNA reads TGTGCCAGCAGCCAAGGTGGCGGGGTCGCCTACGAGCAGTACTTC. Amino acids: CASSQGGGVAYEQYF.

The V and J genes are TRBV28 and TRBJ2-1; D is ambiguous. The CDR3 is 16 residues long. Per the germline V gene, CDR1 is MDHEN and CDR2 is SYDVKM. V lost 1 base, J lost 3 bases, and 13 bases lay in between. The CDR3 nucleotides are TGTGCCAGCAGTTTATTTACCCGTTCGGGCTACAATGAGCAGTTCTTC. Its translation: CASSLFTRSGYNEQFF.

The chain recombines TRBV10-3 with TRBJ2-5; D unclear. Germline V CDR1 and CDR2: ENHRY, SYGVKD. V was pared by 2 bases and J by 0 bases, with 4 bases between. The CDR3 spans 13 residues. The CDR3: CAISEPDQETQYF. The CDR3 DNA reads TGTGCCATCAGTGAGCCGGACCAAGAGACCCAGTACTTC.

The chain's CDR3 is CASSRRTGLYTGELFF. CDR3 in DNA: TGTGCCAGCAGCCGAAGGACAGGGTTGTACACCGGGGAGCTGTTTTTT. The rearrangement links TRBV28 to TRBJ2-2; 8 bases map to TRBD1. The V gene's germline CDR1 is MDHEN and CDR2 SYDVKM. The V segment lost 6 bases and the J segment 3 bases; nucleotides outside the gene matches: 9. This CDR3 spans 16 amino acids.

The table lists this clonotype with a few counts. The V and J genes are TRBV28 and TRBJ2-2, with TRBD1 identical over 11 bases. After removal of 6 bases from V and 4 bases from J, the junction contained 7 bases not matched to a gene. CDR3 length equals 16 residues. CDR1 is MDHEN, CDR2 SYDVKM, per germline. CDR3 amino acids: CASSIGTGGITGELFF. DNA of the CDR3: TGTGCCAGCAGCATCGGGACAGGGGGGATCACCGGGGAGCTGTTTTTT. The full variable domain, its missing parts supplied by reference TRBV28 and TRBJ2-2, is DVKVTQSSRYLVKRTGEKVFLECVQDMDHENMFWYRQDPGLGLRLIYFSYDVKMKEKGDIPEGYSVSREKKERFSLILESASTNQTSMYLCASSIGTGGITGELFFGEGSRLTVL.

This clonotype has a handful of counts. This chain connects TRBV6-2 or TRBV6-3 to TRBJ2-2, with 10 bases aligning to TRBD1. Germline CDR1 is MNHEY and CDR2 is SVGEGT. CDR3 length: 17 residues. J lost 1 base, V lost 4 bases, and 6 bases had no gene match. CDR3 nucleotide sequence: TGTGCCAGCAGTTCCCCGGGACAGGGGATGAACACCGGGGAGCTGTTTTTT. This encodes CASSSPGQGMNTGELFF.

This clonotype has only a few counts. CDR3 in DNA: TGCGCCAGCAGTGAGTCGGGAGGCAATGAGCAGTTCTTC. Its protein product is CASSESGGNEQFF. This chain joins TRBV10-2 and TRBJ2-1, with D possibly being TRBD2 (6 bases). CDR1 and CDR2 from the germline V gene are WSHSY and SAAADI. CDR3 length: 13 residues. Trimming cost V 0 bases and J 6 bases, with 6 bases left between them.

This CDR3 is CSARDLRGRFNEQFF. DNA for the CDR3: TGCAGTGCTAGAGATCTAAGGGGGAGGTTTAATGAGCAGTTCTTC. The chain uses TRBV20-1 and TRBJ2-1, with D perhaps assigned TRBD1 or TRBD2 (6 bases each). The germline CDR1 and CDR2 sequences are DFQATT and SNEGSKA (reference sequence). Trimming stripped 0 bases from V and 7 bases from J, with 16 bases between. The CDR3 runs 15 residues.

For this clonotype: A much larger clonotype is one base distant, so this may be a read error. This chain uses TRBV7-9 with TRBJ2-1, with no clear D. CDR3 length: 14 residues. The germline gives CDR1 SEHNR, CDR2 FQNEAQ (reference sequence). The CDR3 sequence: CASSLGDSYIEQFF. Here the CDR3 DNA reads TGTGCCAGCAGCTTAGGCGACTCGTACATTGAGCAGTTCTTC.

This clonotype has more than one count but fewer than ten. The chain combines TRBV12-3 or TRBV12-4 with TRBJ2-7; D might be TRBD2 (5 bases). V was clipped by 1 base and J by 4 bases, with 11 bases between them. This CDR3 contains 14 residues. CDR3 in amino acids: CASSLEVGIYEQYF. For the CDR3, the DNA is TGTGCCAGCAGTTTAGAGGTCGGGATATACGAGCAGTACTTC.

This clonotype has a count of ten or more. This chain joins TRBV20-1 and TRBJ2-7, with D perhaps TRBD2 (5 bases). Germline CDR1 is DFQATT and CDR2 is SNEGSKA (reference sequence). Trimming took 2 bases from V and 0 from J, leaving 11 bases between them. This CDR3 is 14 amino acids long. CDR3 sequence reads: CSARSDYSSYEQYF. The CDR3 DNA follows: TGCAGTGCTAGATCAGACTATAGCTCCTACGAGCAGTACTTC.

There are a few counts of this clonotype. This chain uses TRBV4-1 with TRBJ2-2, with 11 positions matching TRBD2. J gave up 4 bases and V 3 bases, and 4 bases lay outside the gene matches. In germline, CDR1 is MGHRA, CDR2 YSYEKL. The CDR3 is 16 amino acids. CDR3 in DNA: TGCGCCAGCAGCCACCCTAGCGGGGGGTTCACCGGGGAGCTGTTTTTT. Encoded protein: CASSHPSGGFTGELFF.

Turning to this clonotype: This CDR3 fails to terminate in the conserved phenylalanine or tryptophan, so it likely reflects a read error. The V and J genes are TRBV30 and TRBJ1-5; D remains ambiguous. The germline gives CDR1 GTSNPN, CDR2 SVGIG (reference sequence). With 2 bases removed from V and 4 bases from J, the gap between germline ends came to 9 bases. The CDR3 has 13 residues. Here the CDR3 reads CAWSSTKNQPQHL. The CDR3 DNA reads TGTGCCTGGAGTTCGACTAAAAATCAGCCCCAGCATTTG.

The chain links TRBV20-1 to TRBJ2-7; possibly TRBD1 for D (6 bases). The germline V and J ends were trimmed by 5 bases and 2 bases, with 16 bases remaining between them. The germline gives CDR1 DFQATT, CDR2 SNEGSKA (reference sequence). The CDR3 has 14 residues. The CDR3 DNA is TGCAGTGCTCCGGTGAGGGGGTTACCCTACGAGCAGTACTTC. Translation: CSAPVRGLPYEQYF.

This sequence joins TRBV4-1 and TRBJ2-7; no clear D. Germline V gene sequence: CDR1 MGHRA, CDR2 YSYEKL. The CDR3 totals 17 residues. Trimming removed 1 base at V and 2 bases at J, with 18 bases between. The CDR3 region is CASSQVSGPSSPYEQYF. CDR3 nucleotides: TGCGCCAGCAGCCAAGTATCTGGGCCCTCTAGTCCCTACGAGCAGTACTTC.

The CDR3 here is CASSQEWYGELFF. The CDR3 DNA reads TGCGCCAGCAGCCAAGAATGGTACGGGGAGCTGTTTTTT. The chain is built from TRBV4-1 and TRBJ2-2; D gene unclear. The V end was cut by 0 bases, the J end by 7 bases, with 6 bases between. Germline V gives CDR1 MGHRA, CDR2 YSYEKL. This CDR3 is built from 13 residues.

This clonotype appeared many times. The gene calls are TRBV29-1 and TRBJ2-7, with D tentatively TRBD2 (5 bases). The germline V gene encodes CDR1 SQVTM and CDR2 ANQGSEA. The CDR3 spans 14 residues. Trimming pared 0 bases from V and 3 bases from J, leaving 12 bases between. The CDR3 loop reads CSVEDRAGNYEQYF. The DNA for the CDR3 is TGCAGCGTTGAAGATCGGGCGGGTAACTACGAGCAGTACTTC.

This clonotype appeared many times. V gene TRBV12-3 or TRBV12-4 combines with J gene TRBJ2-1, with 9 bases fitting TRBD1. CDR3 length: 14 residues. The ends lost 5 bases at V and 7 bases at J; junction bases unmatched: 6. The CDR3 DNA reads TGTGCCAGCAGTGCCGAAGGGACAGGGAATGAGCAGTTCTTC. Residues: CASSAEGTGNEQFF.